The source of this T cell receptor (beta chain) is a study of blood T cell repertoires in COVID-19. Study in general: The United States, Italy and Spain were the sources of the acute and convalescent COVID-19 samples. The cDNA or gDNA used as material had been derived from T cells, B-cell-depleted T cells, or PBMCs.

The CDR3 has 15 amino acids. V was trimmed by 5 bases and J by 5 bases, leaving 16 bases between them. Germline lookup yields CDR1 SGHTA and CDR2 FQGNSA. Method: immunoSEQ multiplex PCR; TCRdb's copy keeps in-frame clones and lacks some. The sample lists some 200,000 clones, about 86% seen once, with 0.88% in the top ten. The sequenced material came from peripheral blood. The sequence came from a woman under 30 who had recovered from COVID-19. This rearrangement joins TRBV7-2 to TRBJ1-5, with D possibly being TRBD1 (5 bases). The CDR3 reads CASSVVGQGHQPQHF. The CDR3 nucleotides are TGTGCCAGCAGCGTAGTGGGGCAGGGCCATCAGCCCCAGCATTTT.